The rows below give T cell receptor beta chains drawn from one sample of a study of cytomegalovirus exposure and HLA in healthy donors. This table comes from immunoSEQ multiplex PCR, and its TCRdb copy is limited to in-frame clones, with some not included. Of about 130,000 clones in the sample, 80% were seen once. The sequencing sample was made of PBMCs. The receptors originated from a woman aged 40-49 years in good health and CMV-seronegative. Both conserved end residues are part of each CDR3. D genes are given only for firm matches. Size tells how often a clone was seen (once, few, many) or the class of an expanded clone, and some rows leave it out.

NA,TRBD2,TRBV15,TRBJ2-5,13,TGTGCCACCAGCAGAGGCTTAGCGGGGACCCAGTACTTC,CATSRGLAGTQYF
NA,NA,TRBV2,TRBJ1-1,14,TGTGCCAGCAGTGAAGCGGGGGGGAACACTGAAGCTTTCTTT,CASSEAGGNTEAFF
NA,NA,TRBV6-1,TRBJ1-5,14,TGTGCCAGCAGTGAAGGGGCAGGGGCTCAGCCCCAGCATTTT,CASSEGAGAQPQHF
NA,TRBD1,TRBV2,TRBJ2-5,15,TGTGCCAGCAGTCCAGGGACAGGGCTACAAGAGACCCAGTACTTC,CASSPGTGLQETQYF
NA,NA,TRBV19,TRBJ1-1,16,TGTGCCAGTATTAGCTATCCCCCATCCTTGGGCACTGAAGCTTTCTTT,CASISYPPSLGTEAFF
NA,TRBD1,TRBV10-3,TRBJ1-2,16,TGTGCCATCAGTCCCGGAGGGGACAGGGGATATTATGGCTACACCTTC,CAISPGGDRGYYGYTF
NA,NA,TRBV9,TRBJ1-1,13,TGTGCCAGCAGCCCTACAGGGAACACTGAAGCTTTCTTT,CASSPTGNTEAFF
NA,NA,TRBV5-5,TRBJ1-6,13,TGTGCCAGCAGCTTGTATAATAATTCACCCCTCCACTTT,CASSLYNNSPLHF
NA,TRBD1,TRBV29-1,TRBJ1-1,14,TGCAGCGTTCGGACAGGGAGCTCGGACACTGAAGCTTTCTTT,CSVRTGSSDTEAFF
once,TRBD2,TRBV4-3,TRBJ2-1,17,TGCGCCAGCAGCCAAGCCCACCTTAGCGGGGGGGGGAATGAGCAGTTCTTC,CASSQAHLSGGGNEQFF
NA,TRBD1,TRBV6-5,TRBJ1-2,14,TGTGCCAGCAGTCGGACAGGGGATAACTATGGCTACACCTTC,CASSRTGDNYGYTF
NA,NA,TRBV21-1,TRBJ2-7,18,TGTGCCAGCAGGGGTGGGGGGGGCAGCCCCGGGGACTACTACGAGCAGTACTTC,CASRGGGGSPGDYYEQYF
NA,NA,TRBV14,TRBJ1-6,17,TGTGCCAGCAGCCCAGCCATCCGACAGTTCTATAATTCACCCCTCCACTTT,CASSPAIRQFYNSPLHF
NA,NA,TRBV4-1,TRBJ1-3,13,TGCGCCAGCAGCCGGGACACCGGAAACACCATATATTTT,CASSRDTGNTIYF
NA,NA,TRBV6-1,TRBJ2-5,17,TGTGCCAGCAGTGAAGCGGTCCTAGGTCGGAGACAAGAGACCCAGTACTTC,CASSEAVLGRRQETQYF
NA,NA,TRBV7-9,TRBJ1-1,16,TGTGCCAGCAGCTTAGATGACACCGGGACATCCACTGAAGCTTTCTTT,CASSLDDTGTSTEAFF
NA,NA,TRBV28,TRBJ2-2,15,TGTGCCAGCAGTTTACGTGGGCACGGCTCCGGGGAGCTGTTTTTT,CASSLRGHGSGELFF
NA,NA,TRBV7-9,TRBJ2-3,14,TGTGCCAGCAGCTTAGGTAACTCCCCAGATACGCAGTATTTT,CASSLGNSPDTQYF
NA,NA,TRBV7-5,TRBJ2-5,15,TGTGCCAGAAGCATAGGACTAGCCCATGAGGGGACCCAGTACTTC,CARSIGLAHEGTQYF
NA,TRBD1,TRBV28,TRBJ2-7,15,TGTGCCAGCAGGCCTCCCGGGACAGGGTCCTACGAGCAGTACTTC,CASRPPGTGSYEQYF
NA,NA,TRBV4-2,TRBJ1-4,16,TGTGCCAGCAGCCAAGGACCCCAGGGAACTAATGAAAAACTGTTTTTT,CASSQGPQGTNEKLFF
few,NA,TRBV28,TRBJ2-7,14,TGTGCCAGCAGTTTGGGTGGACTGACCTACGAGCAGTACTTC,CASSLGGLTYEQYF
few,TRBD1,TRBV7-3,TRBJ1-5,17,TGTGCCAGCAGCCAGACCGCGACAGGGGACAGCAATCAGCCCCAGCATTTT,CASSQTATGDSNQPQHF